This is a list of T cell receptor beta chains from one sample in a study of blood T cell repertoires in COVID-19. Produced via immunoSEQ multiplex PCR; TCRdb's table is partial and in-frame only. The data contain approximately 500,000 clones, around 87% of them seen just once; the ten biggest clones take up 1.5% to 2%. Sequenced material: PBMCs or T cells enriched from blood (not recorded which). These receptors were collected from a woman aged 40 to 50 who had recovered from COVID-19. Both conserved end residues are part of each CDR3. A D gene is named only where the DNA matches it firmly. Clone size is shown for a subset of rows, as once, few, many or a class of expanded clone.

CASSSPGQVTNTGELFF TGTGCCAGCAGCTCCCCGGGACAGGTAACGAACACCGGGGAGCTGTTTTTT TRBD1 TRBJ2-2 . TRBV5-6
CASSAAGTGLYEQYF TGTGCCAGCAGCGCCGCCGGGACAGGGCTCTACGAGCAGTACTTC TRBD1 TRBJ2-7 . TRBV5-6
CASTLGDEQFF TGTGCCAGCACCCTAGGGGATGAGCAGTTCTTC . TRBJ2-1 . TRBV12-3/TRBV12-4
CASSGQLDTGELFF TGCGCCAGCAGCGGGCAGCTCGACACCGGGGAGCTGTTTTTT . TRBJ2-2 . TRBV5-1
CASSSQTGFVPGNTIYF TGTGCCAGCAGCTCCCAAACCGGGTTTGTACCTGGAAACACCATATATTTT . TRBJ1-3 . TRBV7-9
CASSKGLGCEAFF TGTGCCAGCAGCAAGGGGCTTGGATGTGAAGCTTTCTTT . TRBJ1-1 . TRBV21-1
CASSAASGIGELFF TGTGCCAGCAGTGCCGCTAGCGGAATCGGGGAGCTGTTTTTT TRBD2 TRBJ2-2 . TRBV2
CASSDRGPPGSYGYTF TGTGCCAGCAGTGATAGAGGTCCCCCGGGTTCCTATGGCTACACCTTC . TRBJ1-2 . TRBV2
CASSRYSDTQYF TGTGCCAGCAGCCGTTATTCGGATACGCAGTATTTT . TRBJ2-3 . TRBV7-8
CACAENTEAFF TGTGCCTGCGCGGAGAACACTGAAGCTTTCTTT . TRBJ1-1 . TRBV19
CASSLEMLAGNYNEQFF TGCGCCAGCAGCTTAGAAATGCTAGCGGGCAACTACAATGAGCAGTTCTTC TRBD2 TRBJ2-1 . TRBV5-1
CASSSGLADYNEQFF TGTGCCAGCAGTTCGGGACTAGCGGACTACAATGAGCAGTTCTTC TRBD2 TRBJ2-1 once TRBV27
CASSQTGGRGTEAFF TGTGCCAGCAGCCAGACAGGGGGTAGGGGCACTGAAGCTTTCTTT TRBD1 TRBJ1-1 . TRBV11-2
CASSRSSGREGNEQFF TGTGCCAGCAGCAGATCAAGCGGGAGGGAAGGGAATGAGCAGTTCTTC TRBD2 TRBJ2-1 . TRBV5-4
CASSPGQGRTNEKLFF TGTGCCAGCAGCCCGGGACAGGGACGAACTAATGAAAAACTGTTTTTT TRBD1 TRBJ1-4 . TRBV5-4
CASSDRGLEYTEAFF TGCGCCAGCAGCGACAGGGGGTTGGAATACACTGAAGCTTTCTTT TRBD1 TRBJ1-1 . TRBV5-1
CASSPISGSVTDTQYF TGTGCCAGCTCACCAATTAGCGGGAGTGTCACAGATACGCAGTATTTT TRBD2 TRBJ2-3 . TRBV18
CASSLLGLSGESYTF TGTGCCAGCAGCCTCCTAGGACTGTCGGGGGAGAGCTACACCTTC . TRBJ1-2 . TRBV14
CASSSSQGANQPQHF TGTGCCAGCAGTTCAAGCCAGGGGGCTAATCAGCCCCAGCATTTT TRBD1 TRBJ1-5 . TRBV27
CASSSQTGPNEKLFF TGTGCCAGTAGTTCTCAGACAGGCCCGAATGAAAAACTGTTTTTT . TRBJ1-4 . TRBV19
CATTGDGGELFF TGTGCCACCACCGGAGATGGCGGGGAGCTGTTTTTT . TRBJ2-2 . TRBV24-1
CASSPVRGLAGNTIYF TGTGCCAGCAGCCCGGTTCGGGGTCTGGCTGGAAACACCATATATTTT . TRBJ1-3 . TRBV6-6
CASRDGTLGKFF TGTGCCAGCAGGGACGGGACTTTAGGGAAGTTCTTC . TRBJ2-1 . TRBV7-9
CASSQPGLDYGYTF TGTGCCAGCAGCCAACCAGGTTTGGACTATGGCTACACCTTC . TRBJ1-2 . TRBV3-1/TRBV3-2
CASSYSRDRGTDEQYF TGTGCCAGCAGTTACTCGAGGGACAGGGGGACCGACGAGCAGTACTTC TRBD1 TRBJ2-7 once TRBV6-2/TRBV6-3
CASNQGAATDTQYF TGCGCCAGCAATCAGGGGGCCGCGACAGATACGCAGTATTTT TRBD1 TRBJ2-3 . TRBV10-1
CASGTGREQYF TGCGCCAGCGGGACAGGTCGGGAGCAGTACTTC TRBD1 TRBJ2-7 . TRBV10-1
CASSVGQGEAKLFF TGTGCCAGCAGTGTGGGCCAGGGGGAAGCAAAACTGTTTTTT TRBD1 TRBJ1-4 few TRBV2
CATRQSHRGEAFF TGTGCCACCAGACAATCTCACAGGGGGGAAGCTTTCTTT TRBD1 TRBJ1-1 . TRBV24-1
CASSSTLAGGADTQYF TGTGCCAGCAGCTCGACACTAGCGGGAGGTGCAGATACGCAGTATTTT TRBD2 TRBJ2-3 . TRBV11-3
CASSQDSPTSSSYNEQFF TGTGCCAGCAGCCAAGATTCCCCGACTAGCTCCTCCTACAATGAGCAGTTCTTC TRBD2 TRBJ2-1 . TRBV3-1/TRBV3-2
CASSFVVGETQYF TGCGCCAGCAGCTTCGTAGTCGGGGAGACCCAGTACTTC . TRBJ2-5 . TRBV5-1
CASSLGERFYNEQFF TGCGCCAGCAGCTTGGGAGAACGGTTCTACAATGAGCAGTTCTTC . TRBJ2-1 . TRBV5-1
CASSQGQGKGNTEAFF TGTGCCAGCAGCCAAGGACAGGGGAAGGGGAACACTGAAGCTTTCTTT TRBD1 TRBJ1-1 . TRBV11-3
CASSQVGTSGEQYF TGTGCCAGCAGCCAGGTCGGGACTAGCGGCGAGCAGTACTTC TRBD2 TRBJ2-7 . TRBV14
CSVVGSGGETQYF TGCAGCGTTGTCGGGTCGGGAGGGGAGACCCAGTACTTC TRBD2 TRBJ2-5 once TRBV29-1
CASSQDFWVGQSNYGYTF TGCGCCAGCAGCCAAGACTTCTGGGTCGGACAGAGTAACTATGGCTACACCTTC . TRBJ1-2 . TRBV4-3
CASSPTEGAGIYGYTF TGTGCCAGCAGCCCTACCGAGGGGGCTGGAATCTATGGCTACACCTTC TRBD1 TRBJ1-2 . TRBV7-2
CAWSGEGQYTEAFF TGTGCCTGGAGTGGGGAGGGGCAATACACTGAAGCTTTCTTT . TRBJ1-1 . TRBV30